Shown below are 26 T cell receptor beta chains from a single sample sequenced in a study of T cells in Graves' hyperthyroidism and ophthalmopathy. Amplified TCR beta CDR3 regions came from RNA transcripts. An initial round of RT-PCR targeting the TCR CDR3 relied on the HTBI primer set. TCRdb reprocessed the multiplex PCR reads via MiXCR and lists one record per CDR3 protein. The sample records around 240,000 distinct CDR3 sequences, roughly 15% being singletons. Source material: blood. The source of these receptors is a woman aged 40 to 50 with Graves' hyperthyroidism that later progressed to Graves' ophthalmopathy.

Regarding this clonotype: This clone may be a read error of a much larger clone one base away. The gene calls are TRBV7-9 and TRBJ1-4, with D possibly TRBD1 on 6 matching bases. Germline V lookup: CDR1 SEHNR, CDR2 FQNEAQ (reference sequence). The CDR3 contains 16 residues. CDR3 protein: CASSLATGPTNEKLSF. The CDR3 DNA sequence: TGTGCCAGCAGCTTAGCCACAGGGCCTACTAATGAAAAACTGTCTTTT.

The table lists this clonotype with many counts. The CDR3 region is CAWMREVEQYF. CDR3 nucleotide sequence: TGTGCCTGGATGCGGGAGGTCGAGCAGTACTTC. The rearrangement links TRBV30 to TRBJ2-7; 8 bases map to TRBD2. Looked up from germline, CDR1 is GTSNPN and CDR2 is SVGIG (reference sequence). The length of the CDR3 is 11 residues. V shed 4 bases, J shed 6 bases, and the junction held 2 bases outside the gene matches.

The table lists this clonotype with a few counts. This chain links TRBV2 with TRBJ2-5, with a weak D call TRBD2 (6 bases). V lost 0 bases to trimming and J lost 0 bases, with 11 bases between them. The CDR3 sequence is 16 residues long. Germline values: CDR1 SNHLY, CDR2 FYNNEI. CDR3 loop: CASSEALRGYQETQYF. CDR3 nucleotides: TGTGCCAGCAGTGAAGCGCTTCGGGGGTACCAAGAGACCCAGTACTTC.

Many counts were recorded for this clonotype. This chain uses TRBV14 with TRBJ1-5; D ambiguous. Germline lookup yields CDR1 SGHDN and CDR2 FVKESK. The CDR3 extends over 18 amino acids. Between the trimmed V and J ends, which lost 0 bases and 5 bases, there was a span of 20 bases. The CDR3 loop reads CASSQDRGRPISHQPQHF. CDR3 in DNA: TGTGCCAGCAGCCAAGATAGAGGAAGACCCATATCCCATCAGCCCCAGCATTTT.

The sample holds many counts of this clonotype. The chain employs TRBV28 and TRBJ2-1; 10 bases agree with TRBD2. The junction had 9 bases not matched to a gene; V was cut back by 10 bases and J by 6 bases. The V gene's germline CDR1 is MDHEN and CDR2 SYDVKM. This CDR3 region has 14 residues. This CDR3 reads CATEDPSGGNEQFF. The CDR3 DNA is TGTGCCACAGAGGATCCTAGCGGGGGCAATGAGCAGTTCTTC.

The sample holds many counts of this clonotype. The chain links TRBV27 to TRBJ2-1, with D possibly TRBD1 on 6 matching bases. The CDR3 loop spans 15 amino acids. The V gene lost 2 bases and the J gene lost 5 bases, with 13 bases spanning the gap. The germline CDR1 and CDR2 sequences are MNHEY and SMNVEV (reference sequence). This chain's CDR3 is CASSLKGVYNNEQFF. Written as DNA, the CDR3 is TGTGCCAGCAGTTTAAAGGGGGTCTACAACAATGAGCAGTTCTTC.

This chain connects TRBV6-2 or TRBV6-3 to TRBJ1-5; possibly TRBD1 for D (6 bases). The CDR3 is 17 residues long. Germline CDR1 is MNHEY and CDR2 is SVGEGT. With 7 bases removed from V and 0 bases from J, the gap between germline ends came to 19 bases. The DNA for the CDR3 is TGTGCCAGCATAAGGCAGGGGACACTCATTAGCAATCAGCCCCAGCATTTT. This encodes CASIRQGTLISNQPQHF.

This clonotype showed up many times. This sequence joins TRBV19 and TRBJ1-6, with D possibly being TRBD1 (5 bases). The CDR3 loop spans 14 amino acids. Germline-derived CDR1 and CDR2 are LNHDA and SQIVND (reference sequence). Trimming shortened V by 3 bases and J by 9 bases, and 12 bases separated the two germline ends. The CDR3 sequence: CASSIDIGGSPLHF. The CDR3 DNA follows: TGTGCCAGTAGTATCGATATCGGGGGTTCACCCCTCCACTTT.

This clonotype was counted ten times or more. The rearrangement uses TRBV20-1 and TRBJ1-5; D gene ambiguous. The V gene lost 6 bases and the J gene lost 3 bases, with 12 bases spanning the gap. This CDR3 has 13 amino acids. The germline gives CDR1 DFQATT, CDR2 SNEGSKA (reference sequence). The chain's CDR3 is CSAVGRINQPQHF. CDR3 nucleotide sequence: TGCAGTGCCGTAGGACGGATCAATCAGCCCCAGCATTTT.

A word on this clonotype: The junction does not match germline at one end; this may be a read error. The chain employs TRBV4-1 and TRBJ1-1; D not resolved. CDR1 and CDR2 from the germline V gene are MGHRA and YSYEKL. The CDR3 is 16 amino acids. The CDR3 here is CTSSQLSPGRKTEAFF. The CDR3 DNA reads TGCACCAGCAGCCAACTCTCCCCGGGGAGGAAGACTGAAGCTTTCTTT.

This clonotype was counted many times. The chain combines TRBV4-2 with TRBJ1-4; 7 nucleotides align to TRBD1. Germline CDR1 and CDR2: LGHNA and YNFKEQ. The length of the CDR3 is 15 residues. V lost 2 bases to trimming and J lost 8 bases; unmatched junction nucleotides: 8. The CDR3 DNA follows: TGTGCCAGCAGCCAAACCTGGACAGGTTGGGAAAAACTGTTTTTT. As protein: CASSQTWTGWEKLFF.

This clonotype was observed many times. The CDR3 DNA sequence: TGTGCCAGCAGTTACGGAGTTCGGCGAAGGGGAAATCAGCCCCAGCATTTT. Translated, it gives CASSYGVRRRGNQPQHF. The chain recombines TRBV6-5 with TRBJ1-5; D is possibly TRBD1 (5 bases). The length of the CDR3 is 17 residues. Trimming took 2 bases from V and 4 from J, leaving 18 bases between them. Germline CDR1 reads MNHEY; CDR2 reads SVGAGI.

This clonotype was counted many times. The V gene is TRBV28, the J gene TRBJ2-3; D gene unclear. Germline values: CDR1 MDHEN, CDR2 SYDVKM. Trimming pared 7 bases from V and 6 bases from J, leaving 20 bases between. The CDR3 covers 15 residues. The CDR3 reads CASTRLGGGRDTQYF. The CDR3 DNA follows: TGTGCCAGCACCCGGTTAGGCGGCGGTAGGGATACGCAGTATTTT.

This clonotype was seen at least ten times. The chain carries TRBV5-5 and TRBJ2-1; D is perhaps TRBD2 (5 bases). Germline CDR1 reads SGHKS; CDR2 reads YYEKEE (reference sequence). V lost 2 bases to trimming and J lost 7 bases, with 13 bases between them. The CDR3 consists of 14 residues. The CDR3 region is CASSLIGMSNEQFF. In DNA form, the CDR3 reads TGTGCCAGCAGCTTAATCGGGATGAGTAATGAGCAGTTCTTC.

V usage is TRBV5-6 and J usage is TRBJ2-1; 11 bases fit TRBD2. V lost 4 bases to trimming and J lost 7 bases; unmatched junction nucleotides: 4. Germline assignment: CDR1 SGHDT and CDR2 YYEEEE. The CDR3 runs 14 residues. The DNA for the CDR3 is TGTGCCAGCAGCATAGCGGGAGGGATTAATGAGCAGTTCTTC. As protein: CASSIAGGINEQFF.

This clonotype was observed at least ten times. The rearrangement links TRBV18 to TRBJ2-5; unclear D gene. V was pared by 2 bases and J by 3 bases, with 7 bases between. The CDR3 extends over 13 amino acids. Germline V gene lookup returns CDR1 KGHSH and CDR2 LQKENI. CDR3 residues: CASSPETEETQYF. CDR3 sequence (DNA): TGTGCCAGCTCACCAGAAACGGAAGAGACCCAGTACTTC. The variable domain in full, completed from reference TRBV18 and TRBJ2-5, reads NAGVMQNPRHLVRRRGQEARLRCSPMKGHSHVYWYRQLPEEGLKFMVYLQKENIIDESGMPKERFSAEFPKEGPSILRIQQVVRGDSAAYFCASSPETEETQYFGPGTRLLVL.

This clonotype was seen many times. V and J are TRBV3-1 and TRBJ2-3; 7 positions match TRBD2. This CDR3 has 16 amino acids. Germline trimming cut 7 bases from V and 1 base from J; bases unmatched to any gene: 11. Germline loops: CDR1 LGHDT, CDR2 YNNKEL (reference sequence). The CDR3 region has the DNA TGTGCCAGCACCGACTCCGGGAGGTGGGGCACAGATACGCAGTATTTT. This codes for CASTDSGRWGTDTQYF.

The V gene is TRBV9, the J gene TRBJ1-2; TRBD1 matches 7 bases. Trimming cost V 0 bases and J 8 bases; bases outside gene matches: 7. This CDR3 is built from 14 residues. Germline-derived CDR1 and CDR2 are SGDLS and YYNGEE. This chain's CDR3 is CASSVDVRGAGYTF. The CDR3 bases are TGTGCCAGCAGCGTAGACGTCAGGGGGGCGGGCTACACCTTC.

The chain has TRBV28 and TRBJ2-7; D not certain. Trimming cost V 5 bases and J 0 bases, with 14 bases left between them. Per the germline V gene, CDR1 is MDHEN and CDR2 is SYDVKM. The CDR3 extends over 15 amino acids. The DNA of the CDR3 is TGTGCCAGCAGTAGTCTCAGGATCAGCTCCTACGAGCAGTACTTC. It codes for CASSSLRISSYEQYF.

This clonotype was counted at least ten times. V usage is TRBV6-1 and J usage is TRBJ1-2, with D unclear. Germline values: CDR1 MNHNS, CDR2 SASEGT. The CDR3 has 13 amino acids. Trimming stripped 6 bases from V and 7 bases from J, with 15 bases between. CDR3 in DNA: TGTGCCAGCAGCCGTTCCGGGGTTGGTGGCTACACCTTC. Its protein is CASSRSGVGGYTF.

This clonotype came up a few times. The J gene is TRBJ1-2, the V gene TRBV6-2 or TRBV6-3; 7 bases are a match to TRBD1. V was pared by 6 bases and J by 5 bases, with 6 bases of the junction left unmatched. The CDR3 covers 13 residues. Germline V CDR1 and CDR2: MNHEY, SVGEGT. CDR3 protein: CASRSGGSYGYTF. The DNA for the CDR3 is TGTGCCAGCAGGTCAGGGGGTTCGTATGGCTACACCTTC.

This clonotype showed up many times. The V and J genes are TRBV11-2 and TRBJ2-5; 8 bases align to TRBD1. J lost 0 bases, V lost 8 bases, and 11 bases had no gene match. CDR1 is SGHAT, CDR2 FQNNGV, per germline. CDR3 size: 16 residues. CDR3 residues: CASQTGVLRYQETQYF. CDR3 sequence (DNA): TGTGCCAGCCAGACAGGGGTGCTTCGGTACCAAGAGACCCAGTACTTC.

This clonotype appeared many times. The chain carries TRBV7-3 and TRBJ2-5; no firm D call. The CDR3 sequence is 13 residues long. V lost 5 bases to trimming and J lost 5 bases, with 12 bases between them. Per the germline V gene, CDR1 is SGHTA and CDR2 is FQGTGA. The CDR3 DNA is TGTGCCAGCAGCCTTCAATATGGGGAGACCCAGTACTTC. It translates to CASSLQYGETQYF.

This clonotype was observed many times. The gene calls are TRBV24-1 and TRBJ2-1; no reliable D call. V was clipped by 0 bases and J by 5 bases, with 10 bases between them. CDR3 length: 15 amino acids. Germline CDR1 is KGHDR and CDR2 is SFDVKD. The CDR3 here is CATSDLFSLHNEQFF. The CDR3 coding sequence is TGTGCCACCAGTGATTTGTTTTCTTTGCACAATGAGCAGTTCTTC.

This clonotype has a handful of counts. The chain links TRBV5-1 to TRBJ2-7; D is undetermined. With 9 bases removed from V and 2 bases from J, the gap between germline ends came to 15 bases. The length of the CDR3 is 13 residues. Germline-derived CDR1 and CDR2 are SGHRS and YFSETQ. The CDR3 nucleotides read TGCGCCACTCTGACGTTTTTGGCCTACGAGCAGTACTTC. Translation gives CATLTFLAYEQYF.

This clonotype was seen ten or more times. The chain employs TRBV4-1 and TRBJ2-7; D not resolved. Trimming stripped 1 base from V and 1 base from J, with 8 bases between. Germline V CDR1 and CDR2: MGHRA, YSYEKL. The CDR3 contains 14 residues. The CDR3 DNA is TGCGCCAGCAGCCAAGTGGTTTCTTCCTACGAGCAGTACTTC. Translation: CASSQVVSSYEQYF.